This TCR beta chain was sequenced in a study of blood T cell repertoires in COVID-19. The CDR3 runs 17 residues. Looked up from germline, CDR1 is SGHRS and CDR2 is YFSETQ. With V trimmed by 1 base and J by 4 bases, 5 bases remained unmatched. Data came from immunoSEQ multiplex PCR; TCRdb stores just in-frame clones and leaves some out. Of 120,000 or so clones in the sample, over 70% were seen once. Sequenced material: peripheral blood. This sequence joins TRBV5-1 and TRBJ2-2; 12 nucleotides match TRBD2. The receptor was isolated from a man in his sixties or seventies with acute or convalescent COVID-19. CDR3 loop: CASSLLAGGPGTGELFF. CDR3 nucleotide sequence: TGCGCCAGCAGCTTGCTAGCGGGGGGGCCGGGCACCGGGGAGCTGTTTTTT.